This passage covers 23 T cell receptor beta chains from one sample sequenced in a study of T cell responses to AZD1222 COVID-19 vaccine. The method was immunoSEQ multiplex PCR; TCRdb's version includes in-frame clones alone and lacks a portion of them. The sample contains over 150,000 clones, 85% to 90% of which appear only once. The material sequenced was peripheral blood, taken on day 0 of AZD1222 vaccination. The receptors stem from an adult in good health.

The gene calls are TRBV30 and TRBJ2-2, with D possibly matching TRBD1 (6 bases). V lost 5 bases and J lost 1, with 14 bases in between. CDR1 and CDR2 (germline): GTSNPN, SVGIG (reference sequence). CDR3 length: 15 residues. CDR3 DNA: TGTGCCTGGGACACCGGGACAATGAACACCGGGGAGCTGTTTTTT. This codes for CAWDTGTMNTGELFF.

V is TRBV5-1 and J is TRBJ2-1; 7 bases are shared with TRBD1. The CDR3 covers 14 residues. Germline CDR1 is SGHRS and CDR2 is YFSETQ. V was clipped by 0 bases and J by 4 bases; unmatched bases: 1. The CDR3 bases are TGCGCCAGCAGCTTGGGGGACAGATACAATGAGCAGTTCTTC. Amino acid sequence: CASSLGDRYNEQFF.

This clone was counted a single time. V and J are TRBV6-6 and TRBJ1-2; 8 nucleotides line up with TRBD1. The CDR3 spans 13 residues. Trimming removed 6 bases from V and 10 bases from J; junction bases left unmatched: 10. Germline V gene lookup returns CDR1 MNHNY and CDR2 SVGAGI (reference sequence). The CDR3 loop is CASSLGQGRDYTF. In DNA, the CDR3 is TGTGCCAGCAGCTTAGGACAGGGCAGGGACTACACCTTC.

The chain uses TRBV19 and TRBJ2-3; D ambiguous. CDR3 length equals 14 residues. V lost 6 bases and J lost 6, with 16 bases in between. Germline V lookup: CDR1 LNHDA, CDR2 SQIVND (reference sequence). DNA of the CDR3: TGTGCCAGTAGGCTGCGGCGAGGCTTCGATACGCAGTATTTT. Amino acid sequence: CASRLRRGFDTQYF.

The V call is TRBV6-6, the J call TRBJ1-5; D not certain. This CDR3 is 16 amino acids long. Germline V gives CDR1 MNHNY, CDR2 SVGAGI (reference sequence). Trimming shortened V by 2 bases and J by 3 bases, and 14 bases separated the two germline ends. The CDR3 sequence: CASSYTRIEANQPQHF. The CDR3 region has the DNA TGTGCCAGCAGTTACACGAGAATTGAAGCCAATCAGCCCCAGCATTTT.

The genes are TRBV10-1 and TRBJ2-1; no reliable D call. Trimming left V 5 bases short and J 0 bases short, with 14 bases between. The V gene's germline CDR1 is WNHNN and CDR2 SYGVQD (reference sequence). The CDR3 is 16 amino acids. CDR3 bases: TGCGCCAGCAGTACGCTAGGGTCAAGCTCCTACAATGAGCAGTTCTTC. Translation gives CASSTLGSSSYNEQFF.

CDR3 sequence (DNA): TGTGCCAGCAGCGTAGAGGCGCCCGGGACTAGCGGGGTGATACAAGAGACCCAGTACTTC. This encodes CASSVEAPGTSGVIQETQYF. The gene calls are TRBV9 and TRBJ2-5, with 13 bases matching TRBD2. The V segment lost 0 bases and the J segment 2 bases; nucleotides outside the gene matches: 13. This CDR3 comprises 20 residues. The germline gives CDR1 SGDLS, CDR2 YYNGEE.

V is TRBV5-1 and J is TRBJ1-1, with a possible D match to TRBD1 (5 bases). The germline gives CDR1 SGHRS, CDR2 YFSETQ. The CDR3 runs to 15 residues. V dropped 5 bases and J dropped 4 bases, with 18 bases sitting between them. The CDR3 bases are TGCGCCAGCAGTTCTCAGGGCCCGGGAGGCACTGAAGCTTTCTTT. This codes for CASSSQGPGGTEAFF.

The V and J genes are TRBV3-1 (or the pseudogene TRBV3-2) and TRBJ1-4; perhaps TRBD1 as D (5 bases). The germline V and J ends were trimmed by 3 bases and 5 bases, with 22 bases remaining between them. Germline lookup yields CDR1 LGHDT and CDR2 YNNKEL (reference sequence). The CDR3 consists of 18 residues. The DNA for the CDR3 is TGTGCCAGCAGCCAGGGGGACCCCAGGTCGAGCATAAATGAAAAACTGTTTTTT. It specifies CASSQGDPRSSINEKLFF.

V gene TRBV3-1 (or the pseudogene TRBV3-2) combines with J gene TRBJ2-2, with 7 bases matching TRBD2. Germline CDR1 is LGHDT and CDR2 is YNNKEL (reference sequence). CDR3 length: 13 amino acids. The J segment lost 5 bases and the V segment lost 6 bases, leaving 3 bases of the junction unmatched. CDR3 in amino acids: CASRQGGTGELFF. Written as DNA, the CDR3 is TGTGCCAGCAGGCAGGGAGGGACCGGGGAGCTGTTTTTT.

Turning to this clone: An end of the junction does not agree with germline; a read error may underlie this. The rearrangement joins TRBV27 to TRBJ2-3, with TRBD2 as a possible D gene (5 bases). This CDR3 is built from 15 residues. Per the germline V gene, CDR1 is MNHEY and CDR2 is SMNVEV (reference sequence). The CDR3 region has the DNA TGTGCCAGCAGTCTATCCCTTGACTATACAGATACGCAGTATTTT. Amino acid sequence: CASSLSLDYTDTQYF.

The chain uses TRBV7-9 and TRBJ2-7, with TRBD2 as a possible D gene (5 bases). This CDR3 is 14 amino acids long. Trimming removed 4 bases at V and 2 bases at J, with 12 bases between. The germline V gene encodes CDR1 SEHNR and CDR2 FQNEAQ (reference sequence). The CDR3 bases are TGTGCCAGCAGCTCCCAAACCGGGACCTACGAGCAGTACTTC. Its protein product is CASSSQTGTYEQYF. Based on the CDR3 plus reference TRBV7-9 and TRBJ2-7, the full variable domain is DTGVSQNPRHKITKRGQNVTFRCDPISEHNRLYWYRQTLGQGPEFLTYFQNEAQLEKSRLLSDRFSAERPKGSFSTLEIQRTEQGDSAMYLCASSSQTGTYEQYFGPGTRLTVT.

The rearrangement joins TRBV6-5 to TRBJ1-5; 8 nucleotides match TRBD1. CDR1 is MNHEY, CDR2 SVGAGI, per germline. Germline trimming cut 7 bases from V and 4 bases from J; bases unmatched to any gene: 6. The CDR3 has 14 amino acids. CDR3 coding DNA: TGTGCCAGCATTCTTACAGGGGGGAATCAGCCCCAGCATTTT. Residues: CASILTGGNQPQHF.

The CDR3 sequence is CASSGSTGLNSPLHF. The CDR3 nucleotides read TGCGCCAGCAGCGGATCGACAGGGCTCAATTCACCCCTCCACTTT. V and J are TRBV4-1 and TRBJ1-6, with 7 bases aligning to TRBD1. The V gene's germline CDR1 is MGHRA and CDR2 YSYEKL. After removal of 5 bases from V and 7 bases from J, the junction contained 8 bases not matched to a gene. The CDR3 has 15 residues.

The V and J genes are TRBV4-1 and TRBJ2-5; perhaps TRBD2 as D (5 bases). Germline CDR1 reads MGHRA; CDR2 reads YSYEKL. Trimming removed 4 bases from V and 3 bases from J, with 9 bases in between. This CDR3 has 13 amino acids. The CDR3 DNA reads as TGCGCCAGCAGCCTGGACGGGGAAGAGACCCAGTACTTC. Residues: CASSLDGEETQYF.

The chain has TRBV9 and TRBJ2-1; D uncertain. The V gene lost 4 bases and the J gene lost 3 bases, with 11 bases spanning the gap. CDR1 SGDLS and CDR2 YYNGEE come from the germline V gene. This CDR3 is built from 14 residues. The CDR3 bases are TGTGCCAGCAGCACTTGGACGGGCTACAATGAGCAGTTCTTC. Translated: CASSTWTGYNEQFF. The full variable domain, rest sourced from reference TRBV9 and TRBJ2-1, is DSGVTQTPKHLITATGQRVTLRCSPRSGDLSVYWYQQSLDQGLQFLIQYYNGEERAKGNILERFSAQQFPDLHSELNLSSLELGDSALYFCASSTWTGYNEQFFGPGTRLTVL.

This chain joins TRBV5-1 and TRBJ2-7; TRBD1 agrees at 9 bases. V lost 5 bases, J lost 3 bases, and 6 bases stayed unmatched. This CDR3 contains 14 residues. Germline CDR1 and CDR2: SGHRS and YFSETQ. The CDR3 DNA sequence: TGCGCCAGCAGGCCCCCGGGACAGGGCTACGAGCAGTACTTC. Protein product: CASRPPGQGYEQYF.

The chain recombines TRBV6-5 with TRBJ2-7, with D unresolved. Trimming left V 7 bases short and J 2 bases short, with 15 bases between. The CDR3 sequence is 14 residues long. Germline V CDR1 and CDR2: MNHEY, SVGAGI. The CDR3 DNA reads TGTGCCAGCAAGAGGTCGCGCGATCCCTACGAGCAGTACTTC. This sequence encodes CASKRSRDPYEQYF.

J is TRBJ2-7 and V is TRBV29-1; 7 bases line up with TRBD1. The CDR3 consists of 13 residues. Germline CDR1 SQVTM, CDR2 ANQGSEA. V shed 6 bases and J 12 bases; nucleotides not matched to a gene: 17. The CDR3 DNA sequence: TGCAGCGTGATCATGAAACAGGGGCACGCCCTGTACTTC. Protein sequence: CSVIMKQGHALYF.

This chain connects TRBV12-5 to TRBJ2-7; D is undetermined. V was cut by 1 base and J by 4 bases, with 5 bases left in between. Germline CDR1 LGHNT, CDR2 FRNRAP. The CDR3 spans 12 residues. CDR3 DNA: TGTGCTAGTGGTTTGGGGGCGTACGAGCAGTACGTC. Protein: CASGLGAYEQYV.

This clone was found a few times. The chain links TRBV5-1 to TRBJ2-5; TRBD1 is a possible D gene (6 bases). The V end was cut by 4 bases, the J end by 4 bases, with 11 bases between. This CDR3 is 13 amino acids long. Germline lookup yields CDR1 SGHRS and CDR2 YFSETQ. CDR3 sequence: CASSIWGRETQYF. The CDR3 coding sequence is TGCGCCAGCAGCATATGGGGGCGAGAGACCCAGTACTTC.

V and J are TRBV7-8 and TRBJ1-1; no definite D call. Trimming removed 4 bases from V and 0 bases from J, with 9 bases in between. Germline V gene lookup returns CDR1 SGHVS and CDR2 FQNEAQ. This CDR3 has 14 residues. CDR3 sequence (DNA): TGTGCCAGCAGCTCCACAGCGATGAACACTGAAGCTTTCTTT. It codes for CASSSTAMNTEAFF.

The chain has TRBV9 and TRBJ1-6; D not certain. The CDR3 length is 15 residues. Trimming shortened V by 0 bases and J by 8 bases, and 12 bases separated the two germline ends. The germline V gene has CDR1 SGDLS and CDR2 YYNGEE. CDR3 residues: CASSVGGESYSPLHF. CDR3 DNA: TGTGCCAGCAGCGTAGGCGGGGAATCCTATTCACCCCTCCACTTT. The complete variable domain, with remaining parts taken from reference TRBV9 and TRBJ1-6, reads DSGVTQTPKHLITATGQRVTLRCSPRSGDLSVYWYQQSLDQGLQFLIQYYNGEERAKGNILERFSAQQFPDLHSELNLSSLELGDSALYFCASSVGGESYSPLHFGNGTRLTVT.